What follows are 8 T cell receptor beta chains derived from one specimen sequenced in a study of technical replicates of blood from several donors. Sequencing was performed with immunoSEQ multiplex PCR; in TCRdb, only in-frame clones are kept and a portion is missing. The sample contains tens of thousands of clones, 94% of which appear only once. Sequenced sample: T cells isolated from PBMCs. The receptors stem from a human donor in good health.

The chain has TRBV29-1 and TRBJ2-5, with 7 nucleotides matching TRBD1. Per germline, CDR1 SQVTM and CDR2 ANQGSEA. The CDR3 spans 15 residues. With 0 bases clipped from V and 2 bases from J, the junction kept 6 bases outside the gene matches. This chain's CDR3 is CSVEDFGQAQETQYF. The CDR3 region has the DNA TGCAGCGTTGAAGATTTCGGACAGGCTCAAGAGACCCAGTACTTC.

The V gene is TRBV6-5, the J gene TRBJ2-5, with D uncertain. The germline V gene encodes CDR1 MNHEY and CDR2 SVGAGI. The CDR3 is made up of 13 amino acids. V shed 7 bases and J shed 1 base, with 10 bases lying between them. CDR3 DNA sequence: TGTGCCAGCAATCGACATCCCCAAGAGACCCAGTACTTC. Translating gives CASNRHPQETQYF.

The V call is TRBV6-1, the J call TRBJ2-1; weak D call: TRBD1 (5 bases). V lost 4 bases and J lost 10, with 11 bases in between. There are 12 residues in the CDR3. The germline V gene has CDR1 MNHNS and CDR2 SASEGT. The CDR3 DNA reads as TGTGCCAGCAGTGCCGGACAACGGGAGCAGTTCTTC. It yields the protein CASSAGQREQFF.

The chain uses TRBV28 and TRBJ2-5; TRBD1 aligns across 9 bases. The CDR3 length is 15 residues. The ends lost 1 base at V and 2 bases at J; junction bases unmatched: 2. CDR1 and CDR2 (germline): MDHEN, SYDVKM. The CDR3 region has the DNA TGTGCCAGCAGTTTATTCGGGACAGGGCAAGAGACCCAGTACTTC. It translates to CASSLFGTGQETQYF.

The chain is built from TRBV19 and TRBJ1-1, with D possibly matching TRBD1 (6 bases). The CDR3 runs 14 residues. CDR1 LNHDA and CDR2 SQIVND come from the germline V gene (reference sequence). The V gene lost 1 base and the J gene lost 8 bases, with 14 bases spanning the gap. Written as DNA, the CDR3 is TGTGCCAGTAGTATAGGTTACAGGGACAACGAAGCTTTCTTT. Translation: CASSIGYRDNEAFF.

The rearrangement links TRBV30 to TRBJ2-3, with TRBD2 matching over 7 bases. This CDR3 comprises 15 residues. V was pared by 8 bases and J by 3 bases, with 14 bases of the junction left unmatched. Looked up from germline, CDR1 is GTSNPN and CDR2 is SVGIG (reference sequence). CDR3 DNA: TGTGCCATGGTAGCGGGCGTGGTCAAAACAGATACGCAGTATTTT. It is translated as CAMVAGVVKTDTQYF. Combining the CDR3 with reference TRBV30 and TRBJ2-3 gives the whole variable domain SQTIHQWPATLVQPVGSPLSLECTVEGTSNPNLYWYRQAAGRGLQLLFYSVGIGQISSEVPQNLSASRPQDRQFILSSKKLLLSDSGFYLCAMVAGVVKTDTQYFGPGTRLTVL.

The V gene is TRBV14, the J gene TRBJ2-7, with D maybe TRBD2 (6 bases). V dropped 6 bases and J dropped 0 bases, with 15 bases sitting between them. Germline V lookup: CDR1 SGHDN, CDR2 FVKESK. The CDR3 has 15 residues. Here the CDR3 reads CASSFSRDSSYEQYF. CDR3 coding DNA: TGTGCCAGCAGTTTTAGCCGGGACTCCTCCTACGAGCAGTACTTC.

This chain connects TRBV29-1 to TRBJ2-3; perhaps TRBD1 as D (6 bases). Trimming took 7 bases from V and 3 from J, leaving 20 bases between them. Germline values: CDR1 SQVTM, CDR2 ANQGSEA. This CDR3 is built from 15 residues. The CDR3 spells CSASVWGPGTDTQYF. The CDR3 DNA is TGCAGCGCCTCGGTTTGGGGGCCAGGGACAGATACGCAGTATTTT.